This T cell receptor beta chain was recorded in a study of cytomegalovirus exposure and HLA in healthy donors. Study-level results: On later analysis, the bulk of CMV-associated TCR beta chains appeared to be HLA-restricted. Analyses of presence and absence presupposed an approximately uniform sequencing depth across donors.

As concerns this clone: The antigen is unknown.

V shed 3 bases, J shed 5 bases, and the junction held 4 bases outside the gene matches. Looked up from germline, CDR1 is LNHDA and CDR2 is SQIVND (reference sequence). The CDR3 consists of 14 residues. Researchers ran the PCR with 60 Vbeta and 13 Jbeta primers. Sequenced by immunoSEQ multiplex PCR; TCRdb stores in-frame clones only, minus some. This table has more than 100,000 clones, approximately 9% appearing once. The clonotype was recovered from a woman aged 40 to 55 in good health and CMV-seropositive. What was sequenced was PBMCs. V and J are TRBV19 and TRBJ1-2, with TRBD1 identical over 9 bases. The DNA for the CDR3 is TGTGCCAGTAGTATTACAGGGGGCGAATATGGCTACACCTTC. This codes for CASSITGGEYGYTF.